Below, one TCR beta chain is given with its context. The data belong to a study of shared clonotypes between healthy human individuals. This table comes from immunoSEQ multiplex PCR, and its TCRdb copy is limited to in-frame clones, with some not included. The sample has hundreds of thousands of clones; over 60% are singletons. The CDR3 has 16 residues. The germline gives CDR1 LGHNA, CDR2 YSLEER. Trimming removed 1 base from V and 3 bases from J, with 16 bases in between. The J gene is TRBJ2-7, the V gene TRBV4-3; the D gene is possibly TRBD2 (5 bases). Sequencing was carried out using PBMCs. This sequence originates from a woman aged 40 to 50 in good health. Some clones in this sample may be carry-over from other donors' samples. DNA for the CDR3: TGCGCCAGCAGCCAAGCCTTGGCACGGGATAGCTACGAGCAGTACTTC. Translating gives CASSQALARDSYEQYF.